Listed below are T cell receptor beta chains from one sample, sequenced in a study of blood T cell repertoires in COVID-19. TCRdb's table, derived via immunoSEQ multiplex PCR, lists solely in-frame clones and lacks some. The sample shows roughly 150,000 clones, roughly 85% of them seen only once. The sample consisted of peripheral blood. The receptor set was obtained from a human donor in a cohort sampled during active COVID-19. Each CDR3 is given with its conserved first and last residue. A D gene is named only where the DNA matches it firmly. Not every row has a clone size; where given, it reads once, few, many or a size class.

V gene	clone size	D gene	J gene	CDR3 DNA	CDR3 protein
TRBV28	NA	NA	TRBJ1-5	TGTGCCAGCAGTTACCCCGGGGATCAGCCCCAGCATTTT	CASSYPGDQPQHF
TRBV5-6	NA	NA	TRBJ2-7	TGTGCCAGCAGCTTGGGGGGCGACGGAACCTACGAGCAGTACTTC	CASSLGGDGTYEQYF
TRBV18	NA	NA	TRBJ1-1	TGTGCCAGCTCACCACCCATCGGGGTTGAAGCTTTCTTT	CASSPPIGVEAFF
TRBV11-1	NA	NA	TRBJ2-5	TGTGCCAGCAGCTGGCGCGGGAAGCAAGAGACCCAGTACTTC	CASSWRGKQETQYF
TRBV28	NA	NA	TRBJ1-1	TGTGCCAGCAGTTTGGGGAGACATCGTGAAGCTTTCTTT	CASSLGRHREAFF
TRBV27	NA	TRBD1	TRBJ1-2	TGTGCCAGCAGGTTAGGGACAGGGGACTATGGCTACACCTTC	CASRLGTGDYGYTF
TRBV27	NA	TRBD1	TRBJ1-2	TGTGCCAGCAGTTTCCACTCGGACAGGGGGGTTTATGGCTACACCTTC	CASSFHSDRGVYGYTF
TRBV5-4	NA	NA	TRBJ2-3	TGTGCCAGCAGCTTGTCCAGGGCCACAGATACGCAGTATTTT	CASSLSRATDTQYF
TRBV27	NA	NA	TRBJ2-3	TGTGCCAGCAGTTTATGGGGGGACCTATACTCAGATACGCAGTATTTT	CASSLWGDLYSDTQYF
TRBV19	NA	TRBD1	TRBJ2-7	TGTGCCAGTAGTCTTAAGACAGGGAACTACGAGCAGTACTTC	CASSLKTGNYEQYF
TRBV9	NA	TRBD1	TRBJ2-5	TGTGCCAGCAGCGATGGGGGACAGGGGGCAGAAGAGACCCAGTACTTC	CASSDGGQGAEETQYF
TRBV10-3	NA	NA	TRBJ1-2	TGTGCCATCAGTGTTGGGTCTTTTCCGGGACCCAGGGGCCTTCATAACTATGGCTACACCTTC	CAISVGSFPGPRGLHNYGYTF
TRBV5-1	NA	TRBD2	TRBJ2-7	TGCGCCAGCAGCCGCGGACTAGCGGGGGGGACAAGGTCCTACGAGCAGTACTTC	CASSRGLAGGTRSYEQYF
TRBV6-5	NA	NA	TRBJ1-5	TGTGCCAGCAGTTTACAGCCCTATGGGAATCAGCCCCAGCATTTT	CASSLQPYGNQPQHF
TRBV30	NA	NA	TRBJ1-3	TGTGCCTGGAGTGACGGACAGTCCTCTGGAAACACCATATATTTT	CAWSDGQSSGNTIYF
TRBV6-5	NA	TRBD2	TRBJ2-7	TGTGCCAGCAACCCGGGGGGGCCCTCCTACGAGCAGTACTTC	CASNPGGPSYEQYF
TRBV19	NA	NA	TRBJ2-7	TGTGCCAGTAGTATAACTAACTCCTACGAGCAGTACTTC	CASSITNSYEQYF
TRBV5-6	NA	NA	TRBJ1-4	TGTGCCAGCAGCTTGGCGGGGGGGCGAGGTGAAAAACTGTTTTTT	CASSLAGGRGEKLFF
TRBV2	NA	TRBD2	TRBJ2-7	TGTGCCAGCAGCCTAACTAGCGGGACATACGAGCAGTACTTC	CASSLTSGTYEQYF
TRBV5-1	NA	NA	TRBJ1-2	TGCGCCAGCAGCTTGTTTCGGTTTGGTAATAACTATGGCTACACCTTC	CASSLFRFGNNYGYTF
TRBV5-5	NA	TRBD2	TRBJ2-2	TGTGCCAGCAGCTTGGACCCAGCGGGAGTGGGGGGGGAGCTGTTTTTT	CASSLDPAGVGGELFF
TRBV5-6	NA	TRBD2	TRBJ2-7	TGTGCCAGCACCGCGACTAGCGGGCGCTACGAGCAGTACTTC	CASTATSGRYEQYF
TRBV19	few	TRBD1	TRBJ1-1	TGTGCCAGTAGTACGGACAGGGACACTGAAGCTTTCTTT	CASSTDRDTEAFF
TRBV4-1	NA	TRBD2	TRBJ2-7	TGCGCCAGCAGCCAAGGACTAGCGGGGGTTTTAAGCTCCTACGAGCAGTACTTC	CASSQGLAGVLSSYEQYF
TRBV7-9	NA	TRBD1	TRBJ2-1	TGTGCCAGCAGCTTAGAGGGGACAGGGTACAATGAGCAGTTCTTC	CASSLEGTGYNEQFF
TRBV7-9	NA	TRBD1	TRBJ1-1	TGTGCCAGCAGCTTGGGACAGGTACGAGGGGACACTGAAGCTTTCTTT	CASSLGQVRGDTEAFF
TRBV10-2	NA	TRBD2	TRBJ2-7	TGCGCCAGCAGTGACTCCGGGAGGGGATACGAGCAGTACTTC	CASSDSGRGYEQYF
TRBV28	NA	TRBD1	TRBJ1-3	TGTGCCAGCAGTCCCTCGGGGAACAGGGGGCCTGGAAACACCATATATTTT	CASSPSGNRGPGNTIYF
TRBV18	once	TRBD2	TRBJ2-6	TGTGCCAGCTCCCCACGCGCCCCTACCGGGGGGGCAAGTGGGGCCAACGTCCTGACTTTC	CASSPRAPTGGASGANVLTF
TRBV19	NA	TRBD1	TRBJ1-5	TGTGCCAGTAGCGGGACAGGCCATCAGCCCCAGCATTTT	CASSGTGHQPQHF
TRBV5-8	NA	TRBD1	TRBJ2-7	TGTGCCAGCAGCTCGAGGTGGGGACAGGGGAAATTCGATAGAAACGAGCAGTACTTC	CASSSRWGQGKFDRNEQYF
TRBV19	NA	TRBD1	TRBJ2-2	TGTGCCGCCACGCCGGACAGGGAAGGCACCGGGGAGCTGTTTTTT	CAATPDREGTGELFF
TRBV6-1	NA	TRBD1	TRBJ2-4	TGTGCCAGCAGTGAAAGTCCCGGGACAGGGAAAGGGAGGGCCAAAAACATTCAGTACTTC	CASSESPGTGKGRAKNIQYF
TRBV6-6	NA	TRBD1	TRBJ2-1	TGTGCCAGCAGTCCCACCTTTTCCGGGACAGCCTACAATGAGCAGTTCTTC	CASSPTFSGTAYNEQFF
TRBV7-9	NA	NA	TRBJ1-4	TGTGCCAGCAGCTTATTCAGTCTAGGAGGGGATGAAAAACTGTTTTTT	CASSLFSLGGDEKLFF
TRBV7-9	few	TRBD1	TRBJ1-2	TGTGCCAGCAGCCCCCTTGGGACAGTTCGCTATGGCTACACCTTC	CASSPLGTVRYGYTF
TRBV6-2/TRBV6-3	NA	NA	TRBJ1-1	TGTGCCAGCAGTTACTCCTTGGGGGCAGCTTTCTTT	CASSYSLGAAFF
TRBV7-8	once	NA	TRBJ1-6	TGTGCCAGCAGTCGAGCCCGGGATAATTCACCCCTCCACTTT	CASSRARDNSPLHF
TRBV27	NA	TRBD2	TRBJ2-1	TGTGCCAGCAAACGGGAGCGGGAGTTGTCTTACAATGAGCAGTTCTTC	CASKRERELSYNEQFF
TRBV9	NA	TRBD1	TRBJ2-3	TGTGCCAGCAGGGGGGACAGTAGCACAGATACGCAGTATTTT	CASRGDSSTDTQYF
TRBV10-1	NA	NA	TRBJ2-7	TGCGCCAGCAGTCGGCCCGCGCAGGGAGGTTCCTACGAGCAGTACTTC	CASSRPAQGGSYEQYF
TRBV19	NA	NA	TRBJ2-1	TGTGCCAGTAGTCCGACTAGTTTCAGCAATGAGCAGTTCTTC	CASSPTSFSNEQFF
TRBV10-3	NA	TRBD1	TRBJ2-5	TGTGCCATCAGTGAGTCAGGGACAGCAGAGACCCAGTACTTC	CAISESGTAETQYF
TRBV7-2	NA	TRBD1	TRBJ1-4	TGTGCCAGCATGTCGGGACAGGGTGATGAAAAACTGTTTTTT	CASMSGQGDEKLFF
TRBV6-5	NA	NA	TRBJ1-2	TGTGCCAGCAGTTACCTATCCGGGACATTGAGCTATGGCTACACCTTC	CASSYLSGTLSYGYTF
TRBV11-3	NA	NA	TRBJ2-3	TGTGCCAGCAGCTCGAGCCGGGACGGCGGACTAATAAGGCGAGATACGCAGTATTTT	CASSSSRDGGLIRRDTQYF
TRBV15	NA	NA	TRBJ2-7	TGTGCCACCAGCATAGCGGTCGGCTCCTACGAGCAGTACTTC	CATSIAVGSYEQYF
TRBV28	NA	TRBD2	TRBJ2-7	TGTGCCAGCAGTCCCCGACTAGCGGGGGGCCCCTACTACGAGCAGTACTTC	CASSPRLAGGPYYEQYF
TRBV9	NA	TRBD1	TRBJ1-4	TGTGCCAGCAGCGTAGATCCGGGACAGTCTGAAAAACTGTTTTTT	CASSVDPGQSEKLFF